This T cell receptor (beta chain) was captured by sequencing in a study of OX40 agonist ivuxolimab in advanced cancers. Study context: Ivuxolimab was delivered to patients intravenously every 2 weeks at doses spanning 0.01 to 10 mg/kg. A diagnosis of hepatocellular carcinoma, melanoma, renal cell or head and neck cancer was present in dose-escalation patients.

Exclusion applied to patients with autoimmune disease history or systemic immunosuppression. Produced via immunoSEQ multiplex PCR; TCRdb's table is partial and in-frame only. The sample has about 32,000 clones; approximately 89% are singletons. The CDR3 contains 14 residues. The germline gives CDR1 SGHDT, CDR2 YYEEEE. V gave up 4 bases and J gave up 6 bases; unmatched junction bases: 7. The starting material was CD4+ or CD8+ T cells sorted from blood, obtained in a trial of the OX40 agonist ivuxolimab. This sequence joins TRBV5-6 and TRBJ2-1, with 7 bases identical to TRBD2. The TCR sequence derives from an adult with an advanced solid tumor such as melanoma, head and neck, liver or kidney cancer. CDR3 sequence reads: CASSLGRAVNEQFF. The CDR3 DNA follows: TGTGCCAGCAGCCTTGGGAGGGCCGTCAATGAGCAGTTCTTC.